This is a list of T cell receptor beta chains from one sample in a study of shared clonotypes between healthy human individuals. TCRdb's copy holds only in-frame clones and misses some; the assay was immunoSEQ multiplex PCR. The sample comprises a few million clones, about 92% of which are singletons, and 0.3% to 0.4% rests with the top ten. The sequencing sample was made of naive CD4+ T cells from PBMCs. The receptors were gathered from a man aged 18 to 29 in good health. Some clones in this sample may be carry-over from other donors' samples. CDR3s include the opening cysteine and the closing phenylalanine or tryptophan. A D gene is named only where the DNA matches it firmly. Not all rows give a size; the values are once, few, many and, for expanded clones, a class.

j_gene	abundance	v_gene	d_gene	CDR3nt	CDR3aa
TRBJ2-2	NA	TRBV9	NA	TGTGCCAGCAGCGTATCCCCCCGCGGGGAGCTGTTTTTT	CASSVSPRGELFF
TRBJ1-6	once	TRBV6-6	NA	TGTGCCAGCAGTCGCCGGGACCTGGGGTCGACCCTCCACTTT	CASSRRDLGSTLHF
TRBJ1-2	NA	TRBV7-2	TRBD1	TGTGCCAGCAGCCAGGCCCAGGGGGCGGTTGGCTACACCTTC	CASSQAQGAVGYTF
TRBJ2-3	NA	TRBV6-4	NA	TGTGCCAGCAGTGACGGGACCCATAGCACAGATACGCAGTATTTT	CASSDGTHSTDTQYF
TRBJ2-7	once	TRBV29-1	NA	TGCAGCGTTGCCGGCAGGGTGTCCACCGAGCAGTACTTC	CSVAGRVSTEQYF
TRBJ2-2	NA	TRBV11-3	TRBD2	TGTGCCAGCAGCTTAGATCCTAGCGGGGACGGGGAGCTGTTTTTT	CASSLDPSGDGELFF
TRBJ2-1	NA	TRBV11-2	NA	TGTGCCAGCAGATTTCAAGGGGAGTGGTTCTTC	CASRFQGEWFF
TRBJ2-3	once	TRBV29-1	NA	TGCAGCGTTGAAGGGGTGGGGGGAGCGATCACAGATACGCAGTATTTT	CSVEGVGGAITDTQYF
TRBJ2-1	NA	TRBV6-5	NA	TGTGCCAGCAGTTACGCAAGTCTAGCGAGGGGCAATGAGCAGTTCTTC	CASSYASLARGNEQFF
TRBJ2-2	NA	TRBV5-1	NA	TGCGCCAGCAGCTTGGGGGAAGCCCATACCGGGGAGCTGTTTTTT	CASSLGEAHTGELFF